This TCR beta chain was sequenced in a study of cytomegalovirus exposure and HLA in healthy donors (TCRdb year 2017). Notes on the research overall: The 700 or so repertoires of the first cohort and the 95 to 150 validation repertoires were produced on the same platform, according to a later analysis. The study aimed to test whether cataloging public T cell receptors could reveal signatures of past pathogen exposure. In addition to the first cohort of approximately 650 subjects, a separate validation cohort of approximately 120 different subjects was used. The study combined high-throughput TCR immunosequencing, statistical association of individual TCRs with disease status, and machine learning to predict cytomegalovirus infection status.

From the cysteine through the phenylalanine, the CDR3 covers 17 amino acids. The only DNA kept is the CDR3, 51 bases in frame from the first base. Via the germline V gene (reference sequence), CDR1 is LNHDA and CDR2 SQIVND. Compared with germline, V lacks 2 bases and J lacks 10 bases; bases without a gene match: 12. Library prep was done by the immunoSEQ multiplex PCR assay. Per the source publication's procedure: A statistical classification framework was built for diagnosing cytomegalovirus status from the catalog of TCR beta chain sequences. The table was pulled from immuneACCESS by TCRdb, which kept in-frame rearrangements only. Such tables lose some clones; where checked, under half of the loss comes from unresolved V genes, and the rest has no known cause. That table furnishes V, J and clone size, whereas the DNA furnished D and trimming. This sample holds approximately 220,000 clones; 75% to 95% were observed only once. Of the sample, approximately 0.99% falls within the top ten clones.

A remark on this clone: Its cognate antigen has yet to be identified. Per-nucleotide qualities are absent, and no much larger clonotype sits a single base away.

The investigation overall reported the following: A later analysis lacked HLA typing for the validation cohort, so it scored co-occurrence in that cohort across all 120 or so repertoires. Most TCR sequences were observed very rarely across donors, whereas some public TCRs were present in many individuals. The classifier was reported to diagnose cytomegalovirus status with high specificity and sensitivity in both the original cohort and the validation cohort. In vitro tests confirmed that a few of the cytomegalovirus-associated TCR beta chains recognize cytomegalovirus antigens. In the study, about 150 TCR beta chains were listed as associated with cytomegalovirus. In a later analysis, TCRs clustered in the first cohort were found to also tend to co-occur in the roughly 130 validation repertoires, with about 93% of cluster scores above 0. The authors suggested that the approach could potentially be extended to other disease states and immunological phenotypes.

The donors were included in the validation cohort of roughly 120 subjects, a group kept apart from the approximately 650-subject first cohort. The sample consisted of PBMCs. The sequence derives from a woman between 18 and 29 years old in good health and CMV-seronegative. Recombination linked TRBV19 to TRBJ1-6; 9 nucleotides in the junction match TRBD1. The CDR3 is CASSINGGTGSRSPLHF. In nucleotide form, the sequence is TGTGCCAGTAGTATAAACGGGGGGACAGGGTCTCGGTCACCCCTCCACTTT.